The 12 T cell receptor beta chains below all came from one sample that was sequenced in a study of blood T cell repertoires in COVID-19. Generated by immunoSEQ multiplex PCR, the TCRdb table keeps only in-frame clones and is missing some. The sample has about 220,000 clones, about 85% seen once. Sequencing was done on a sample of PBMCs or T cells enriched from blood (not recorded which). The receptors were sampled from a woman under 40 who had recovered from COVID-19.

This clone was observed once. V and J are TRBV19 and TRBJ2-5; 11 positions match TRBD1. Germline assignment: CDR1 LNHDA and CDR2 SQIVND (reference sequence). Trimming took 5 bases from V and 5 from J; bases not matched to a gene: 10. This CDR3 contains 16 residues. The DNA for the CDR3 is TGTGCCAGTAGTCTCTGGACAGGGGGCGGAGTGGAGACCCAGTACTTC. It encodes CASSLWTGGGVETQYF.

V gene TRBV19 combines with J gene TRBJ2-5, with a possible D match to TRBD1 (6 bases). This CDR3 has 14 amino acids. Germline values: CDR1 LNHDA, CDR2 SQIVND (reference sequence). Trimming shortened V by 5 bases and J by 2 bases, and 12 bases separated the two germline ends. CDR3 protein: CASSPPDSQETQYF. The DNA for the CDR3 is TGTGCCAGTAGTCCGCCGGACAGTCAAGAGACCCAGTACTTC.

The chain uses TRBV4-3 and TRBJ2-3, with 12 bases lining up with TRBD2. V shed 4 bases and J 5 bases; nucleotides not matched to a gene: 7. The CDR3 sequence is 16 residues long. From germline, CDR1 is LGHNA and CDR2 YSLEER. The CDR3 reads CASSRELAGGRDTQYF. CDR3 nucleotides: TGCGCCAGCAGCCGGGAACTAGCGGGGGGACGAGATACGCAGTATTTT.

CDR3 region: CASSESLGVGSYEQYF. In DNA form, the CDR3 reads TGTGCCAGCAGCGAATCCCTAGGGGTGGGCTCCTACGAGCAGTACTTC. J is TRBJ2-7 and V is TRBV11-2; D is possibly TRBD1 (5 bases). V lost 5 bases and J lost 0, with 17 bases in between. Germline V gene lookup returns CDR1 SGHAT and CDR2 FQNNGV. This CDR3 comprises 16 residues.

The chain carries TRBV7-8 and TRBJ2-3; TRBD2 matches at 8 bases. The trim removed 1 base at V and 4 bases at J, leaving 4 bases unmatched. The length of the CDR3 is 15 residues. Germline V gives CDR1 SGHVS, CDR2 FQNEAQ. CDR3 sequence (DNA): TGTGCCAGCAGCTTAGTTGGGACTAGTGCAGATACGCAGTATTTT. It yields the protein CASSLVGTSADTQYF.

The chain uses TRBV27 and TRBJ1-6, with unresolved D. The CDR3 totals 14 residues. Trimming took 2 bases from V and 4 from J, leaving 6 bases between them. The germline V gene encodes CDR1 MNHEY and CDR2 SMNVEV (reference sequence). The CDR3 sequence is CASSLRGYNSPLHF. The CDR3 DNA sequence: TGTGCCAGCAGTTTACGAGGTTATAATTCACCCCTCCACTTT.

The DNA for the CDR3 is TGCGCCAGCAGCTCACCGGGGTCCTTCAACAATGAGCAGTTCTTC. Translated, it gives CASSSPGSFNNEQFF. The V call is TRBV4-1, the J call TRBJ2-1, with a possible D match to TRBD2 (5 bases). CDR3 length equals 15 residues. In germline, CDR1 is MGHRA, CDR2 YSYEKL. Trimming took off 5 bases at V and 5 bases at J, with 16 bases between the two ends.

The CDR3 nucleotides read TGTGCCAGCAGCGTAACAGGGGGCGCGACTAATGAAAAACTGTTTTTT. Translation gives CASSVTGGATNEKLFF. The gene calls are TRBV11-2 and TRBJ1-4; 9 positions agree with TRBD1. Trimming cost V 5 bases and J 2 bases; bases outside gene matches: 6. The germline V gene encodes CDR1 SGHAT and CDR2 FQNNGV. This CDR3 has 16 residues.

CDR3: CASSPPSGGFSSTDTQYF. In nucleotides, the CDR3 is TGTGCCAGCTCACCACCGTCAGGGGGCTTTTCTAGCACAGATACGCAGTATTTT. The rearrangement uses TRBV18 and TRBJ2-3; 8 bases map to TRBD1. The CDR3 consists of 18 residues. Germline CDR1 is KGHSH and CDR2 is LQKENI. V shed 0 bases, J shed 0 bases, and the junction held 8 bases outside the gene matches.

The chain uses TRBV7-8 and TRBJ1-4, with D possibly matching TRBD1 (6 bases). CDR3 size: 16 residues. Germline CDR1 reads SGHVS; CDR2 reads FQNEAQ. V was clipped by 2 bases and J by 10 bases, with 20 bases between them. CDR3 nucleotide sequence: TGTGCCAGCAGCTTAAATAGGGGGGGGCAAGTGGGAAAACTGTTTTTT. Amino acids: CASSLNRGGQVGKLFF.

The chain is built from TRBV7-9 and TRBJ1-5; 9 bases line up with TRBD1. Germline values: CDR1 SEHNR, CDR2 FQNEAQ (reference sequence). Trimming at V came to 6 bases and at J to 3 bases, leaving 9 bases not matched to a gene. The CDR3 is made up of 16 amino acids. The CDR3 DNA is TGTGCCAGCAGGGCGACAGGGGGTACCAACAATCAGCCCCAGCATTTT. It codes for CASRATGGTNNQPQHF.

The chain employs TRBV5-1 and TRBJ1-3; D remains unclear. The CDR3 runs to 17 residues. Germline V lookup: CDR1 SGHRS, CDR2 YFSETQ. The V end lost 1 base, the J end lost 4 bases, and 18 bases lay between the germline ends. CDR3 loop: CASSLLPGEGVGNTIYF. CDR3 sequence (DNA): TGCGCCAGCAGCTTGTTACCGGGAGAGGGTGTAGGAAACACCATATATTTT.